This T cell receptor (beta chain) was sequenced for a study of blood T cell repertoires in COVID-19. Study details: COVID-19 samples, acute and convalescent, were from the United States, Italy and Spain. T cells, B-cell-depleted T cells, or PBMCs provided the cDNA or gDNA that served as material.

The germline CDR1 and CDR2 sequences are LGHNA and YSLEER. The CDR3 runs 14 residues. Unmatched junction bases numbered 3, after V lost 3 bases and J lost 4 bases. All enrollees were roughly 18 to 90 years old and from 25 or so US areas. Allocation to cohorts depended on clinical history reported by the participants. Profiled with immunoSEQ multiplex PCR; TCRdb holds only in-frame clones, not every one. The sample consists of 200,000 to 250,000 clones, 80% to 90% of them appearing once. Material for sequencing was PBMCs or T cells enriched from blood (not recorded which). The genes are TRBV4-3 and TRBJ2-7; 10 positions match TRBD1. The clonotype originates from a woman in her fifties or sixties with acute COVID-19. The CDR3 DNA sequence: TGCGCCAGCAGCCATGGGACAGGGGAATACGAGCAGTACTTC. This sequence encodes CASSHGTGEYEQYF.